This T cell receptor (beta chain) was observed in a study of regulatory T cells in long-lasting Graves disease (dated by TCRdb to about 2021). General notes on the study: Persistent Graves' disease meant more than 5 years of antithyroid drug treatment with TSH receptor autoantibodies that stayed positive. Persistent Graves' disease patients were compared with newly diagnosed Graves' disease patients by peripheral blood TCR sequencing and RNA sequencing. The study was registered as a clinical trial and conducted in China. In the clinical cohort, patients with persistent Graves' disease had used antithyroid drugs for an average of roughly ten years. TCR sequencing covered about 13 persistent and roughly 20 newly diagnosed Graves' disease patients, around 33 samples in total. Paper-wide results and their limitations: Compared with newly diagnosed patients, persistent Graves' disease patients had lower TCR Shannon entropy and fewer highly expanded clones, which suggests clonal expansion. Persistent disease showed preferential use of TRBV28, TRBJ1-2 and TRBJ2-5, whereas newly diagnosed disease favored TRBV20-1 and TRBJ2-1. Because the primary lesion, thyroid tissue, could not be accessed, the study looked at peripheral blood alone. A larger number of public clonotypes was shared among persistent patients (approximately 3,000) than among newly diagnosed patients (around 870). As a limitation, the authors acknowledged that the small sample size may reduce accuracy. Only the TCR beta chain was sequenced and analyzed.

CDR3 length: 15 amino acids, cysteine to phenylalanine. Only the CDR3 part of the read is kept: 45 bases, read in frame from the first base. The germline V gene encodes CDR1 MGHDK and CDR2 SYGVNS. V was cut back by 4 bases and J by 7 bases, leaving a gap of 19 bases between them. The intended sense of this specimen's time point label: persistent/refractory GD, antithyroid drugs over 5 years with positive TRAb. For both TCR sequencing and RNA sequencing, RNA was extracted from PBMCs using TRIzol. Graves' disease was diagnosed according to American Thyroid Association guidelines. Patients for the study were recruited at an endocrinology department in Xi'an, China. Each patient gave 8.5 to 9.5 milliliters of peripheral blood, collected in an EDTA anticoagulant tube. Ficoll Paque Plus density gradient separation was used to isolate PBMCs, and no additional T cell sorting was done. RNA quality was checked with an Agilent 2100 Bioanalyzer and agarose gel, and concentration with a NanoDrop 2000.

Library preparation was by multiplex PCR. TCRdb shows the sequencer as Illumina HiSeq 4000. To build TCR beta libraries, CDR3 regions were amplified by Arm-PCR using iRepertoire HTBI primers. Before sequencing, the PCR products went through gel purification. The authors processed their data as follows. A total of 62 TRBV and 14 TRBJ segments were identified across samples and were used for gene usage analysis of CDR3 amino acid clonotypes. COPE and FqMerger were used to merge filtered high-quality paired reads into contigs. BLAST was used to align contigs to IMGT TRBV, TRBD and TRBJ reference genes, with CDR3 defined following IMGT. Highly expanded clones were defined as clonotypes with a frequency above 0.1%. Shannon entropy served as the measure of repertoire diversity, while the Gini coefficient captured V-J evenness. Public clonotypes were defined as clonotypes shared by more than one individual. The raw public reads went through TCRdb reprocessing: fastp at Q25, MiXCR clone calling, in-frame beta chains kept. Each entry merges the rows of one CDR3 protein and shows their most common DNA and genes. These V and J calls rely on TCRdb rather than the paper's analysis. The sample table lists about 470,000 distinct CDR3 sequences, more than 20% of them with a count of one. The top ten clones comprise 7.8% of the sample.

This clonotype was seen only a few times. Its recognized antigen is unknown. Base quality data are lacking; no much larger clone is found one base away. This receptor chain uses TRBV25-1 and TRBJ1-1; the D gene lacks a confident call. The receptor's source is a female donor with Graves disease. The input for sequencing was peripheral blood mononuclear cells (PBMCs), taken when the disease was refractory, from a patient treated with antithyroid drugs. CDR3 reads: CASSATFGPRGEAFF. The DNA sequence is TGTGCCAGCAGTGCTACTTTCGGGCCACGGGGTGAAGCTTTCTTT.